This T cell receptor beta chain derives from a study of cytomegalovirus exposure and HLA in healthy donors. Findings of the study overall: A later analysis showed that HLA-associated TCR beta chains had undergone more clonal expansion than equally common others. Cytomegalovirus association was assigned to about 150 TCR beta chains. Segments of the TCR beta V type were, in most cases, productive about 87% or about 30% of the time in an earlier analysis.

As for this clone: Antigen unknown.

CDR1 GTSNPN and CDR2 SVGIG come from the germline V gene (reference sequence). CDR3 length: 10 residues. V lost 3 bases, J lost 5 bases, and 4 bases lay in between. Researchers ran the PCR with 60 Vbeta and 13 Jbeta primers. Sequenced by immunoSEQ multiplex PCR; TCRdb stores in-frame clones only, minus some. Among approximately 220,000 clones listed, roughly 88% were seen once. Among the donors, all were healthy bone marrow donors. The TCR was taken from a boy younger than 10 in good health and CMV-seronegative. Sequencing input: PBMCs. V usage is TRBV30 and J usage is TRBJ1-2, with D unclear. Here the CDR3 reads CAWRAYGYTF. CDR3 in DNA: TGTGCCTGGAGAGCGTATGGCTACACCTTC.